The rows below give T cell receptor beta chains drawn from one sample of a study of T cells in localized non-small cell lung cancer. Measured with immunoSEQ multiplex PCR; TCRdb has only the in-frame clones, and not every one. Of roughly 34,000 clones in the sample, 65% to 90% were seen once. The input for sequencing was peripheral blood, taken before any cancer treatment. These receptors came from a male donor aged 60 or over with stage III lung adenocarcinoma. Each CDR3 is given with its conserved first and last residue. Each record gives: D gene, V gene, CDR3 length, clone size, J gene, CDR3 DNA, CDR3 protein. A D gene is named only where the DNA matches it firmly. Part of the rows lack a size; the others show once, few, many or a class for expanded clones.

>-|TRBV5-6|14|-|TRBJ1-3
TGTGCCAGCTCCCGGGACCCCTCTGGAAACACCATATATTTT
CASSRDPSGNTIYF
>-|TRBV15|15|-|TRBJ1-1
TGTGCCACCAGCAGAGAGACCCCAGTGAACACTGAAGCTTTCTTT
CATSRETPVNTEAFF
>-|TRBV7-8|14|-|TRBJ2-5
TGTGCCAGCAGCTTTGGACGCCACCAAGAGACCCAGTACTTC
CASSFGRHQETQYF
>-|TRBV2|14|few|TRBJ1-5
TGTGCCAGCAGTGAAACAAACAGCAATCAGCCCCAGCATTTT
CASSETNSNQPQHF
>-|TRBV7-6|13|-|TRBJ1-4
TGTGCCAGCAGCTACCAGTTGGGGGAAAAACTGTTTTTT
CASSYQLGEKLFF
>-|TRBV7-9|13|once|TRBJ1-1
TGTGCCAGCAGCTTAGCGACACCCTCCAAAGCTTTCTTT
CASSLATPSKAFF
>-|TRBV10-3|13|-|TRBJ2-2
TGTGCCATCACTCCAGATGTGGCCGGGGAGCTGTTTTTT
CAITPDVAGELFF
>-|TRBV7-6|16|-|TRBJ2-5
TGTGCCAGCAGCCCAGTAGGGATCCAGAGATTCGCGACCCAGTACTTC
CASSPVGIQRFATQYF
>-|TRBV18|11|-|TRBJ2-5
TGTGCCAGCTCACCACGGGAGACCCAGTACTTC
CASSPRETQYF
>TRBD1|TRBV18|16|-|TRBJ2-2
TGTGCCAGCTCACCTGTACAGGGGAGGAACACCGGGGAGCTGTTTTTT
CASSPVQGRNTGELFF
>-|TRBV4-1|17|-|TRBJ1-3
TGCGCCAGCAGCCAAGAAGGGCAGGTTATCTCTGGAAACACCATATATTTT
CASSQEGQVISGNTIYF
>TRBD1|TRBV5-1|18|-|TRBJ1-4
TGCGCCAGCAGCTCCCGACAGGGGGCGATTGCAACTAATGAAAAACTGTTTTTT
CASSSRQGAIATNEKLFF
>-|TRBV28|16|-|TRBJ1-2
TGTGCCAGCAGTCCTTCGGGGATAAGACGAGCCCTGGGCTACACCTTC
CASSPSGIRRALGYTF
>-|TRBV9|17|-|TRBJ1-2
TGTGCCAGCAGCGTAGACTTGCCAGGGTTGACTAACTATGGCTACACCTTC
CASSVDLPGLTNYGYTF
>-|TRBV7-9|17|-|TRBJ2-2
TGTGCCAGCAGCTTAGATTTAGCGGCAACGAACACCGGGGAGCTGTTTTTT
CASSLDLAATNTGELFF
>-|TRBV7-9|18|-|TRBJ2-6
TGTGCCAGCAGCGAAAATAACATGAGGGGCTCTGGGGCCAACGTCCTGACTTTC
CASSENNMRGSGANVLTF
>-|TRBV5-1|11|-|TRBJ2-7
TGCGCCAGCAGCTTGGACAGGGACCAGTACTTC
CASSLDRDQYF
>-|TRBV6-6|14|-|TRBJ2-2
TGTGCCAGCAGTTACAGGGGATACACCGGGGAGCTGTTTTTT
CASSYRGYTGELFF
>-|TRBV5-6|13|-|TRBJ2-7
TGTGCCAGCAGCTTCGGCGCATCCTACGAGCAGTACTTC
CASSFGASYEQYF
>-|TRBV4-2|15|-|TRBJ2-3
TGTGCCAGCAGCCACCTCGGGGTGCCCCAAGATACGCAGTATTTT
CASSHLGVPQDTQYF
>-|TRBV27|13|-|TRBJ1-2
TGTGCCAGCAGTCCTCGGACAGAGAGGGGCTACACCTTC
CASSPRTERGYTF
>-|TRBV5-1|14|-|TRBJ1-6
TGCGCCAGCAGCGACGGGACAACTAATTCACCCCTCCACTTT
CASSDGTTNSPLHF
>-|TRBV7-8|14|-|TRBJ2-7
TGTGCCAGCAGCTTAGCGCGAGACATCGGACGGCGGTACTTC
CASSLARDIGRRYF
>TRBD2|TRBV4-1|16|once|TRBJ2-2
TGCGCCAGCAGCCAACCTGGCGGGAGGGACACCGGGGAGCTGTTTTTT
CASSQPGGRDTGELFF
>TRBD2|TRBV19|12|-|TRBJ2-7
TGTGCCAGTAGGGGGACTACCTACGAGCAGTACTTC
CASRGTTYEQYF
>-|TRBV21-1|15|-|TRBJ1-5
TGTGCCAGCAGCAAGCCCATTCCTAGCAATCAGCCCCAGCATTTT
CASSKPIPSNQPQHF
>-|TRBV2|12|few|TRBJ1-1
TGTGCCAGCCACACGGACAGCACTGAAGCTTTCTTT
CASHTDSTEAFF
>-|TRBV27|15|-|TRBJ2-7
TGTGCCAGCAGGGAGGGGACACTACTCCCCTACGAGCAGTACTTC
CASREGTLLPYEQYF
>TRBD2|TRBV5-5|16|once|TRBJ2-3
TGTGCCAGCAGCCCTCCGGCTAGCGGGGGTGCAGATACGCAGTATTTT
CASSPPASGGADTQYF
>-|TRBV6-5|16|-|TRBJ2-1
TGTGCCAGCAGTTCCACACGGACACCTCCTTACAATGAGCAGTTCTTC
CASSSTRTPPYNEQFF
>-|TRBV6-5|13|-|TRBJ1-5
TGTGCCATCAGTGAACGTTCAAATCAGCCCCAGCATTTT
CAISERSNQPQHF
>TRBD1|TRBV4-1|16|-|TRBJ1-2
TGCGCCAGCAGCCAAACCGGGACAGGGGGCAACTATGGCTACACCTTC
CASSQTGTGGNYGYTF
>-|TRBV5-4|15|-|TRBJ1-2
TGTGCCAGCAGCCTTGGGCGGGAAGCTAACTATGGCTACACCTTC
CASSLGREANYGYTF
>TRBD1|TRBV6-6|15|-|TRBJ1-2
TGTGCCAGCAGGGGGACAGGGGGCAGGAGCTATGGCTACACCTTC
CASRGTGGRSYGYTF
>TRBD1|TRBV5-1|16|-|TRBJ2-5
TGCGCCAGCAGGGAACAGACAGGGACCCCCGGGGAGACCCAGTACTTC
CASREQTGTPGETQYF
>-|TRBV6-5|12|few|TRBJ1-6
TGTGCCAGCAGTTACGGGGGGTCGTCCCTCCACTTT
CASSYGGSSLHF
>-|TRBV5-6|11|-|TRBJ2-7
TGTGCCAGCAGCTTAAACTACGAGCAGTACTTC
CASSLNYEQYF
>TRBD2|TRBV2|14|-|TRBJ2-2
TGTGCCAGCAGTGTACGGGGGGACGGCGGGGAGCTGTTTTTT
CASSVRGDGGELFF
>TRBD1|TRBV6-5|13|-|TRBJ1-1
TGTGCCAGCAGATTGGGACAGCCCACTGAAGCTTTCTTT
CASRLGQPTEAFF
>-|TRBV28|14|-|TRBJ2-7
TGTGCCAGCAGTTTTGGACTGAGCTCCTACGAGCAGTACTTC
CASSFGLSSYEQYF
>-|TRBV11-2|13|-|TRBJ2-1
TGTGCCAGCAGCTTAGACCGGGGTAATGAGCAGTTCTTC
CASSLDRGNEQFF
>-|TRBV19|13|-|TRBJ2-7
TGTGCCAGTAGTGAGAGGAGACTTTACGAGCAGTACTTC
CASSERRLYEQYF
>-|TRBV9|14|-|TRBJ1-1
TGTGCCAGCAGCGCTTGGGGCCTGAACACTGAAGCTTTCTTT
CASSAWGLNTEAFF
>TRBD1|TRBV27|15|-|TRBJ2-7
TGTGCCAGCAGTCCATCCGGACAGGGTGTCTACGAGCAGTACTTC
CASSPSGQGVYEQYF
>-|TRBV15|16|-|TRBJ1-6
TGTGCCACCAGCACACCTGGGGCAGGGAGGAACTCACCCCTCCACTTT
CATSTPGAGRNSPLHF
>TRBD2|TRBV4-2|19|-|TRBJ2-7
TGTGCCAGCAGCCGATCCTCACTCCCGGGACTAGCGATGTCCTACGAGCAGTACTTC
CASSRSSLPGLAMSYEQYF
>-|TRBV6-5|14|-|TRBJ1-4
TGTGCCAGCAGTTACTCCGGGACCGCCGAAAAACTGTTTTTT
CASSYSGTAEKLFF
>-|TRBV7-9|13|once|TRBJ1-2
TGTGCCAGCAGAGCTGCAGGGGACTATGGCTACACCTTC
CASRAAGDYGYTF
>-|TRBV19|13|-|TRBJ1-2
TGTGCCAGTAGGACGTCTCGGGGTGGTGGCTACACCTTC
CASRTSRGGGYTF
>-|TRBV7-9|14|-|TRBJ1-2
TGTGCCAGCAGCCCCCCGGGGGGCGACTATGGCTACACCTTC
CASSPPGGDYGYTF
>-|TRBV7-2|15|-|TRBJ1-1
TGTGCCAGCAGCGGTATCCGGGCCCTCCACACTGAAGCTTTCTTT
CASSGIRALHTEAFF
>-|TRBV19|13|once|TRBJ1-5
TGTGCCAGTAGCGCAGGTGGGGGTCAGCCCCAGCATTTT
CASSAGGGQPQHF
>-|TRBV5-4|16|-|TRBJ2-1
TGTGCCAGCAGCCGAATCGGTAGGGCCATGAACAATGAGCAGTTCTTC
CASSRIGRAMNNEQFF
>-|TRBV9|14|-|TRBJ1-1
TGTGCCAGCACCACCTCCACCCGATTTGTTGAAGCTTTCTTT
CASTTSTRFVEAFF
>-|TRBV7-9|13|-|TRBJ1-1
TGTGCCAGCAGCCTAGACATGAACACTGAAGCTTTCTTT
CASSLDMNTEAFF
>-|TRBV30|15|-|TRBJ1-3
TGTGCCTGGACTGAAACAGGGAGCTCTGGAAACACCATATATTTT
CAWTETGSSGNTIYF
>-|TRBV5-1|14|-|TRBJ1-2
TGCGCCAGCAGCTTGGCCCAGGGGACCTATGGCTACACCTTC
CASSLAQGTYGYTF